Listed here are 24 T cell receptor beta chains from one sample, sequenced in a study of blood T cell repertoires in COVID-19 (TCRdb year 2020). Library creation used the immunoSEQ multiplex PCR assay. Drawn from immuneACCESS, this table holds only the in-frame rearrangements with V and J called that TCRdb kept. Clones are partly lost; checked studies trace under half to an unresolved V gene and leave the rest unexplained. In all, the sample holds 150,000 to 200,000 clones, and 75% to 80% of those were seen once. Of the sample, about 28% is held by the ten largest clones. Sequencing was carried out using peripheral blood. The receptors derive from a woman aged 70-85 years with acute or convalescent COVID-19.

The chain carries TRBV6-1 and TRBJ1-2, with a weak D call TRBD1 (6 bases). CDR3 length equals 15 residues. Germline V gene lookup returns CDR1 MNHNS and CDR2 SASEGT. The V gene lost 0 bases and the J gene lost 4 bases, with 12 bases spanning the gap. CDR3 in amino acids: CASSEAWGLGYGYTF. In nucleotides, the CDR3 is TGTGCCAGCAGTGAAGCGTGGGGGCTCGGCTATGGCTACACCTTC.

This clone has a handful of counts. This chain links TRBV30 with TRBJ1-5, with D perhaps TRBD1 (5 bases). The germline V gene has CDR1 GTSNPN and CDR2 SVGIG (reference sequence). Deletions cut 2 bases from V and 2 bases from J, with 10 bases between. CDR3 length: 14 amino acids. DNA for the CDR3: TGTGCCTGGAGTCTTTTAGGGGGCAATCAGCCCCAGCATTTT. The encoded protein is CAWSLLGGNQPQHF. The full variable domain, completed using reference TRBV30 and TRBJ1-5, is SQTIHQWPATLVQPVGSPLSLECTVEGTSNPNLYWYRQAAGRGLQLLFYSVGIGQISSEVPQNLSASRPQDRQFILSSKKLLLSDSGFYLCAWSLLGGNQPQHFGDGTRLSIL.

The genes are TRBV18 and TRBJ1-1, with D hard to call. The CDR3 contains 11 residues. With 4 bases removed from V and 8 bases from J, the gap between germline ends came to 8 bases. Germline V gives CDR1 KGHSH, CDR2 LQKENI. For the CDR3, the DNA is TGTGCCAGCTCACGCGGAGAGGAAGCTTTCTTT. Amino acid sequence: CASSRGEEAFF.

The chain carries TRBV18 and TRBJ1-1, with TRBD1 matching over 8 bases. Per germline, CDR1 KGHSH and CDR2 LQKENI. The CDR3 contains 15 residues. V shed 3 bases, J shed 1 base, and the junction held 4 bases outside the gene matches. CDR3 amino acids: CASSPRQGQNTEAFF. CDR3 DNA: TGTGCCAGCTCACCGCGACAGGGGCAGAACACTGAAGCTTTCTTT.

This clone was seen only a few times. This chain links TRBV10-3 with TRBJ1-1; TRBD1 aligns across 8 bases. There are 12 residues in the CDR3. V was clipped by 6 bases and J by 7 bases; unmatched bases: 4. CDR1 and CDR2 (germline): ENHRY, SYGVKD. CDR3 sequence reads: CAIRSDRVEAFF. The CDR3 coding sequence is TGTGCCATCAGATCGGACAGGGTTGAAGCTTTCTTT.

The chain uses TRBV6-1 and TRBJ2-2; the match to TRBD1 covers 9 bases. This CDR3 comprises 15 residues. The ends lost 7 bases at V and 4 bases at J; junction bases unmatched: 7. Germline CDR1 MNHNS, CDR2 SASEGT. CDR3 in DNA: TGTGCCAGCACCAAGGGACAGGGAGGCACCGGGGAGCTGTTTTTT. Amino acid sequence: CASTKGQGGTGELFF.

The count of this clone is one. This sequence joins TRBV6-4 and TRBJ2-4; possible D gene TRBD2, 6 bases. Germline CDR1 MRHNA, CDR2 SNTAGT. Trimming pared 2 bases from V and 2 bases from J, leaving 19 bases between. This CDR3 is 18 amino acids long. The CDR3 is CASSDGPGDFVSKNIQYF. CDR3 sequence (DNA): TGTGCCAGCAGTGACGGTCCGGGAGATTTTGTGTCCAAAAACATTCAGTACTTC.

The rearrangement links TRBV19 to TRBJ1-1; tentatively, D is TRBD1 (5 bases). CDR1 and CDR2 from the germline V gene are LNHDA and SQIVND (reference sequence). The CDR3 covers 13 residues. V lost 5 bases, J lost 6 bases, and 13 bases lay in between. The CDR3 DNA sequence: TGTGCCAGTAGTCTCAGGACAAGCTCTGAAGCTTTCTTT. Translating gives CASSLRTSSEAFF.

J is TRBJ2-3 and V is TRBV10-3, with 7 positions matching TRBD1. Germline V lookup: CDR1 ENHRY, CDR2 SYGVKD. The CDR3 sequence is 14 residues long. With V trimmed by 3 bases and J by 4 bases, 4 bases remained unmatched. The CDR3 DNA follows: TGTGCCATCAGTGACGGCAGGGGGTCAGATACGCAGTATTTT. It translates to CAISDGRGSDTQYF.

The chain links TRBV2 to TRBJ2-2; TRBD2 matches 12 bases. Germline V gene sequence: CDR1 SNHLY, CDR2 FYNNEI. Losses at the gene ends were 4 bases for V and 4 bases for J; bases not matched to a gene: 1. The CDR3 runs to 15 residues. In nucleotides, the CDR3 is TGTGCCAGCAGTGGGACTAGCGGGACCACCGGGGAGCTGTTTTTT. Protein: CASSGTSGTTGELFF.

V usage is TRBV3-1 (or the pseudogene TRBV3-2) and J usage is TRBJ2-1, with 11 positions matching TRBD2. Germline-derived CDR1 and CDR2 are LGHDT and YNNKEL (reference sequence). The CDR3 totals 16 residues. J lost 6 bases, V lost 1 base, and 5 bases had no gene match. CDR3 in DNA: TGTGCCAGCAGCCAAGTAGGGACTAGCGGACTCAATGAGCAGTTCTTC. It encodes CASSQVGTSGLNEQFF.

This clone was recorded a few times. The V gene is TRBV2, the J gene TRBJ1-2; TRBD1 matches 10 bases. From germline, CDR1 is SNHLY and CDR2 FYNNEI. This CDR3 is 14 amino acids long. With V trimmed by 7 bases and J by 8 bases, 10 bases remained unmatched. DNA for the CDR3: TGTGCCAGCACCGCAGAGGGACAGGGGAGCGGCTACACCTTC. This sequence encodes CASTAEGQGSGYTF.

The sample holds a few counts of this clone. The chain combines TRBV6-5 with TRBJ2-7, with TRBD1 identical over 10 bases. The CDR3 runs 16 residues. The junction had 11 bases not matched to a gene; V was cut back by 2 bases and J by 7 bases. Germline CDR1 MNHEY, CDR2 SVGAGI. In nucleotides, the CDR3 is TGTGCCAGCAGTTACCTAGCTGGACAGGGGGTGGGTGAGCAGTACTTC. Protein product: CASSYLAGQGVGEQYF.

This sequence joins TRBV19 and TRBJ2-4; D perhaps matches TRBD2 (6 bases). The CDR3 contains 16 residues. In germline, CDR1 is LNHDA, CDR2 SQIVND (reference sequence). V lost 2 bases, J lost 6 bases, and 17 bases lay in between. CDR3 loop: CASSIQSGGTLNIQYF. In DNA form, the CDR3 reads TGTGCCAGTAGTATACAAAGCGGTGGGACTTTAAACATTCAGTACTTC.

The chain uses TRBV7-9 and TRBJ1-2; 9 positions agree with TRBD1. The V segment lost 5 bases and the J segment 3 bases; nucleotides outside the gene matches: 4. CDR3 length: 14 residues. Germline CDR1 and CDR2: SEHNR and FQNEAQ (reference sequence). The CDR3 DNA follows: TGTGCCAGCAGCCTGGGACAGGGAGACTATGGCTACACCTTC. Translated: CASSLGQGDYGYTF.

A single count supports this clone. The V and J genes are TRBV3-1 (or the pseudogene TRBV3-2) and TRBJ2-1, with D possibly being TRBD2 (5 bases). V was shortened by 2 bases and J by 9 bases, with 11 bases between the two germline ends. The CDR3 covers 13 residues. CDR1 and CDR2 (germline): LGHDT, YNNKEL (reference sequence). The CDR3 protein is CASSQSIRGEQFF. The CDR3 region has the DNA TGTGCCAGCAGCCAATCAATCCGGGGTGAGCAGTTCTTC.

This chain connects TRBV4-1 to TRBJ1-5; perhaps TRBD1 as D (5 bases). Germline V gene data show CDR1 as MGHRA and CDR2 as YSYEKL. This CDR3 comprises 14 residues. The V end was cut by 3 bases, the J end by 5 bases, with 11 bases between. CDR3 DNA: TGCGCCAGCAGCCAGGAACAGGATGATCAGCCCCAGCATTTT. This codes for CASSQEQDDQPQHF.

This clone was detected only once. This sequence joins TRBV12-5 and TRBJ1-2, with 7 bases lining up with TRBD1. The CDR3 consists of 13 residues. CDR1 is LGHNT and CDR2 is FRNRAP in the germline V gene. After removal of 1 base from V and 7 bases from J, the junction contained 3 bases not matched to a gene. In DNA, the CDR3 is TGTGCTAGTGGTTTGGAGGGGGCGATTGGCTACACCTTC. Translating gives CASGLEGAIGYTF.

The genes are TRBV30 and TRBJ1-1; the D is unclear. Trimming left V 2 bases short and J 6 bases short, with 10 bases between. CDR1 is GTSNPN, CDR2 SVGIG, per germline (reference sequence). The CDR3 covers 12 residues. CDR3 DNA: TGTGCCTGGAGTTGGGAGCGGGCTGAAGCTTTCTTT. Amino acid sequence: CAWSWERAEAFF.

This rearrangement joins TRBV10-3 to TRBJ1-5; D is unresolved. The CDR3 sequence is 12 residues long. CDR1 is ENHRY, CDR2 SYGVKD, per germline. The V end was cut by 2 bases, the J end by 10 bases, with 9 bases between. The CDR3 sequence: CAISEPSGPQHF. CDR3 DNA: TGTGCCATCAGTGAGCCGAGCGGACCCCAGCATTTT.

The rearrangement links TRBV10-1 to TRBJ2-1; 10 bases map to TRBD2. From germline, CDR1 is WNHNN and CDR2 SYGVQD (reference sequence). This CDR3 has 15 residues. The trim removed 2 bases at V and 8 bases at J, leaving 6 bases unmatched. The chain's CDR3 is CASSEGVAGGHEQFF. DNA of the CDR3: TGCGCCAGCAGTGAGGGGGTAGCGGGAGGTCATGAGCAGTTCTTC.

The CDR3 DNA is TGTGCCAGCAGCTTAGCCGGAGACTCTGGAAACACCATATATTTT. Residues: CASSLAGDSGNTIYF. The chain combines TRBV7-3 with TRBJ1-3; D not certain. The CDR3 is 15 amino acids. Germline-derived CDR1 and CDR2 are SGHTA and FQGTGA. Trimming shortened V by 2 bases and J by 0 bases, and 8 bases separated the two germline ends.

The chain joins TRBV5-8 to TRBJ1-4; 12 bases map to TRBD1. V trimming: 2 bases; J trimming: 8 bases; junction bases outside the gene matches: 4. Germline CDR1 reads SGHTS; CDR2 reads YDEGEE. CDR3 size: 15 residues. The CDR3 region is CASSFSGTGGEKLFF. In DNA, the CDR3 is TGTGCCAGCAGCTTTTCCGGGACAGGGGGCGAAAAACTGTTTTTT.

The chain employs TRBV3-1 (or the pseudogene TRBV3-2) and TRBJ1-5, with 7 nucleotides matching TRBD1. The CDR3 covers 12 residues. Trimming at V came to 8 bases and at J to 5 bases, leaving 3 bases not matched to a gene. Looked up from germline, CDR1 is LGHDT and CDR2 is YNNKEL (reference sequence). This CDR3 is CASGTAYQPQHF. The CDR3 DNA sequence: TGTGCCAGCGGGACAGCGTATCAGCCCCAGCATTTT.